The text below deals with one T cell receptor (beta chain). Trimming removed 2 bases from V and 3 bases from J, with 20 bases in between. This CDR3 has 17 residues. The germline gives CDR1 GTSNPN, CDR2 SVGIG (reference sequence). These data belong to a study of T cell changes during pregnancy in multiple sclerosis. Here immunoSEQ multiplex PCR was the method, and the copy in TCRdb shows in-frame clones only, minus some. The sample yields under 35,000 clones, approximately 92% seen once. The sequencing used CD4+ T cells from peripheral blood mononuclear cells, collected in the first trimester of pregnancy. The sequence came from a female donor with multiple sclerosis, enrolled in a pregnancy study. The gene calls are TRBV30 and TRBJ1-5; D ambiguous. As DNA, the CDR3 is TGTGCCTGGAGTCCCCAAACACACGGACTCGACAATCAGCCCCAGCATTTT. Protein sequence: CAWSPQTHGLDNQPQHF.